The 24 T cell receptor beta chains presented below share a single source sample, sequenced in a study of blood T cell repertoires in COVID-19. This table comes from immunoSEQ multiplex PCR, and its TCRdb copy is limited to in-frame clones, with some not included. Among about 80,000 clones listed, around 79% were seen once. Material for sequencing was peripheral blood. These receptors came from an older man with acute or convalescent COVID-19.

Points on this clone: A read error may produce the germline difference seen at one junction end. CDR3 loop: CASSLSGGRETQYF. CDR3 nucleotides: TGTGCTAGCAGCTTAAGCGGGGGCCGAGAGACCCAGTACTTC. The V gene is TRBV7-7, the J gene TRBJ2-5; 8 bases are shared with TRBD2. The germline V gene has CDR1 SSHAT and CDR2 FNYEAQ (reference sequence). The CDR3 spans 14 residues. Full variable domain (remainder filled in from reference TRBV7-7 and TRBJ2-5): GAGVSQSPRYKVTKRGQDVTLRCDPISSHATLYWYQQALGQGPEFLTYFNYEAQPDKSGLPSDRFSAERPEGSISTLTIQRTEQRDSAMYRCASSLSGGRETQYFGPGTRLLVL.

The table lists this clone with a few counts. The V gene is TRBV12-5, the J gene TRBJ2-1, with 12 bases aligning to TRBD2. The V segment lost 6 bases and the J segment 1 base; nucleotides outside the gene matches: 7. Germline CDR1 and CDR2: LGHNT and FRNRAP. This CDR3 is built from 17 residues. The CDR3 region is CASGEGTSGFSYNEQFF. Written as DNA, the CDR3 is TGTGCTAGTGGCGAAGGGACTAGCGGGTTTTCCTACAATGAGCAGTTCTTC.

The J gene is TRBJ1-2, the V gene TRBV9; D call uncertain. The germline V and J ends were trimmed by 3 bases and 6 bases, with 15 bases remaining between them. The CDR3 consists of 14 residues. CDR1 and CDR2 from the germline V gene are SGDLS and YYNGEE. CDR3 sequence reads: CASSATGSSDGYTF. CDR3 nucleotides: TGTGCCAGCAGCGCCACCGGGTCCTCAGATGGCTACACCTTC.

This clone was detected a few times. The CDR3 bases are TGTGCCAGCAGCCTCAGGGGGTTCGGCGGGGAGCTGTTTTTT. Translation: CASSLRGFGGELFF. The genes are TRBV14 and TRBJ2-2, with 7 bases that match TRBD1. In germline, CDR1 is SGHDN, CDR2 FVKESK. The CDR3 contains 14 residues. The V and J ends lost 4 bases and 7 bases, in that order; junction bases with no gene match: 6.

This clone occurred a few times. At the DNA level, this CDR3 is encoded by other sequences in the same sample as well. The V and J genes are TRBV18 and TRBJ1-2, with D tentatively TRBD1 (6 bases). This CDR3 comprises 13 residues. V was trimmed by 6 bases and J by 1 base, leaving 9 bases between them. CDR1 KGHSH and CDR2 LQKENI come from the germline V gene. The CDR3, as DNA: TGTGCCAGCTCGCCGGACAGTAACTATGGCTACACCTTC. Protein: CASSPDSNYGYTF.

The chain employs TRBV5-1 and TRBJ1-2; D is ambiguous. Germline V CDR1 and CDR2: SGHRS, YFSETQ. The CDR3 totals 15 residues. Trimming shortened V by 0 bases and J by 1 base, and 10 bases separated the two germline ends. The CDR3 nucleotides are TGCGCCAGCAGCTTGGTTCCTCAACTTAACTATGGCTACACCTTC. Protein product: CASSLVPQLNYGYTF.

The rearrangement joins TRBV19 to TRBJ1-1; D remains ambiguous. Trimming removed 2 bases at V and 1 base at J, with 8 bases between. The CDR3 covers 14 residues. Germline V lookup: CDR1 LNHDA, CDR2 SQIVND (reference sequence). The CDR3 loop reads CASSILVKNTEAFF. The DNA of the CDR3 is TGTGCCAGTAGTATATTAGTCAAGAACACTGAAGCTTTCTTT. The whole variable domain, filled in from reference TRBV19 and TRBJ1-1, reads DGGITQSPKYLFRKEGQNVTLSCEQNLNHDAMYWYRQDPGQGLRLIYYSQIVNDFQKGDIAEGYSVSREKKESFPLTVTSAQKNPTAFYLCASSILVKNTEAFFGQGTRLTVV.

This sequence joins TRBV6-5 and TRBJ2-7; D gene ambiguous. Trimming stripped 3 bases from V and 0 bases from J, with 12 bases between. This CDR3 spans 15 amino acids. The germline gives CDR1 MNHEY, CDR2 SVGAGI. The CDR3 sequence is CASSYKSTSSYEQYF. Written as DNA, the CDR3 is TGTGCCAGCAGTTATAAATCCACGAGCTCCTACGAGCAGTACTTC.

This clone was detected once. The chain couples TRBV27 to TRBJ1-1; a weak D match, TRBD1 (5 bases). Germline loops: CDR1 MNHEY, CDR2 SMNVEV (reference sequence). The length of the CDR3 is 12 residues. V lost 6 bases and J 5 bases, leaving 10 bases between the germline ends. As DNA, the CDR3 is TGTGCCAGCAGGGAGGGGCGGACTGAAGCTTTCTTT. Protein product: CASREGRTEAFF.

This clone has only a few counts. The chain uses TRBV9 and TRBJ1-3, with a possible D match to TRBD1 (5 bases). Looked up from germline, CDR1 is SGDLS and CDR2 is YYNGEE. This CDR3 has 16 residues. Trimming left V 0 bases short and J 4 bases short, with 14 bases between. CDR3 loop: CASSVERGGYGNTIYF. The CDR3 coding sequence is TGTGCCAGCAGCGTAGAACGCGGGGGGTACGGAAACACCATATATTTT.

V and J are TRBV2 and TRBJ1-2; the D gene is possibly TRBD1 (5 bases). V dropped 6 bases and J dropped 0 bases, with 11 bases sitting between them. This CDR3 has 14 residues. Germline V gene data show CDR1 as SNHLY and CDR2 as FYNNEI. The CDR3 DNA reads TGTGCCAGCAGCCGACAGCAAACTAACTATGGCTACACCTTC. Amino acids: CASSRQQTNYGYTF.

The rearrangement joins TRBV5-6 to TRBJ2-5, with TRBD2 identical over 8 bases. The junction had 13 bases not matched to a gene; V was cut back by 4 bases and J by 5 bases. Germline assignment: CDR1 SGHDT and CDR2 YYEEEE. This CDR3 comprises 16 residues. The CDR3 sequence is CASSPLGSGVGETQYF. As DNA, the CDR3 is TGTGCCAGCAGCCCCCTGGGTAGCGGGGTGGGGGAGACCCAGTACTTC.

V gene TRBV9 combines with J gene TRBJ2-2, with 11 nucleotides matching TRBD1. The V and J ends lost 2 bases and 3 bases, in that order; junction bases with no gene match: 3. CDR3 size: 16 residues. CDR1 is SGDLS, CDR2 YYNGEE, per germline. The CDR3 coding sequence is TGTGCCAGCAGCGTCGGACAGGGGGCGGACACCGGGGAGCTGTTTTTT. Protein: CASSVGQGADTGELFF.

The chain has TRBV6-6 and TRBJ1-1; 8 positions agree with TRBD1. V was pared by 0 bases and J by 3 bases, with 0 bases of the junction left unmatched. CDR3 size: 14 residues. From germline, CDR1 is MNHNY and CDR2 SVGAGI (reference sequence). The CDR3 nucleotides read TGTGCCAGCAGTTACTCGACAGGGGACACTGAAGCTTTCTTT. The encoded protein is CASSYSTGDTEAFF.

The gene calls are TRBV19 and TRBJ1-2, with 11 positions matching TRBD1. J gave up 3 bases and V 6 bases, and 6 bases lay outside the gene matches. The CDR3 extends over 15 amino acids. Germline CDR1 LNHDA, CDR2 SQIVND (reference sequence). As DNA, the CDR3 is TGTGCCAGTAGGCCCGGGACAGGGGGGGACTATGGCTACACCTTC. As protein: CASRPGTGGDYGYTF.

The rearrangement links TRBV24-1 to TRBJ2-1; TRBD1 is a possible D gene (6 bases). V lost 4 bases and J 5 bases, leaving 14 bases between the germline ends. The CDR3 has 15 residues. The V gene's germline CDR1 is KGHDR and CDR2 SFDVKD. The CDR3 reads CATSDTRGSHNEQFF. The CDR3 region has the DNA TGTGCCACCAGTGACACCAGGGGATCGCACAATGAGCAGTTCTTC.

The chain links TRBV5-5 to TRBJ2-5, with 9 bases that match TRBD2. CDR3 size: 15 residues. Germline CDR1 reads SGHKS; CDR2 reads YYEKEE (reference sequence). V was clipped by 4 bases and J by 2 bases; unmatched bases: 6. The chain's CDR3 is CASSALAGRQETQYF. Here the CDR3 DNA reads TGTGCCAGCAGCGCCCTAGCGGGGAGGCAAGAGACCCAGTACTTC. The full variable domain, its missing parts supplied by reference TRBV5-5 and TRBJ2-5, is DAGVTQSPTHLIKTRGQQVTLRCSPISGHKSVSWYQQVLGQGPQFIFQYYEKEERGRGNFPDRFSARQFPNYSSELNVNALLLGDSALYLCASSALAGRQETQYFGPGTRLLVL.

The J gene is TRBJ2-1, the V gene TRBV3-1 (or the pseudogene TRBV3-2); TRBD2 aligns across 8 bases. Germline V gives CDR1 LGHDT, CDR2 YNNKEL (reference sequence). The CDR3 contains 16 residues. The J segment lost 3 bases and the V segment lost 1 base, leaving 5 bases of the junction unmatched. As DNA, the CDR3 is TGTGCCAGCAGCCAAGGGCCTAGCGGGTTCTACAATGAGCAGTTCTTC. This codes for CASSQGPSGFYNEQFF.

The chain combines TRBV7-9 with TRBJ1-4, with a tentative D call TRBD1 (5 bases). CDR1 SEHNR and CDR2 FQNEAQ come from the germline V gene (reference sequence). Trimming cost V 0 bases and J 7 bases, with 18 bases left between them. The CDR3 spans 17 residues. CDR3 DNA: TGTGCCAGCAGCTTAGCTTTCACAGGTAGTCGAATTGAAAAACTGTTTTTT. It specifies CASSLAFTGSRIEKLFF.

The CDR3 DNA follows: TGTGCTAGTGGTCCACGACAGGGGGCTGGAAACACCATATATTTT. Residues: CASGPRQGAGNTIYF. The V and J genes are TRBV12-5 and TRBJ1-3; 9 positions agree with TRBD1. Trimming removed 5 bases from V and 2 bases from J; junction bases left unmatched: 4. Germline assignment: CDR1 LGHNT and CDR2 FRNRAP. This CDR3 comprises 15 residues. Looking up the rest from reference TRBV12-5 and TRBJ1-3 gives the full variable domain: DARVTQTPRHKVTEMGQEVTMRCQPILGHNTVFWYRQTMMQGLELLAYFRNRAPLDDSGMPKDRFSAEMPDATLATLKIQPSEPRDSAVYFCASGPRQGAGNTIYFGEGSWLTVV.

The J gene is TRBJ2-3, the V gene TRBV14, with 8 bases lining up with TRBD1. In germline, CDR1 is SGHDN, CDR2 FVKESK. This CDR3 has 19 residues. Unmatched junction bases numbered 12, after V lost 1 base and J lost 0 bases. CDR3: CASSQVWVTGVESTDTQYF. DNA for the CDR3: TGTGCCAGCAGCCAAGTTTGGGTGACAGGGGTGGAGAGCACAGATACGCAGTATTTT.

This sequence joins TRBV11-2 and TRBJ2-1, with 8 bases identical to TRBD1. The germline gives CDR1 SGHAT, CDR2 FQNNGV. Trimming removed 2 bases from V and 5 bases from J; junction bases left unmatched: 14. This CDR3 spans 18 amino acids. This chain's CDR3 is CASSLYILGTGGHNEQFF. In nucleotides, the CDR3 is TGTGCCAGCAGCTTATATATCCTGGGCACAGGGGGGCACAATGAGCAGTTCTTC.

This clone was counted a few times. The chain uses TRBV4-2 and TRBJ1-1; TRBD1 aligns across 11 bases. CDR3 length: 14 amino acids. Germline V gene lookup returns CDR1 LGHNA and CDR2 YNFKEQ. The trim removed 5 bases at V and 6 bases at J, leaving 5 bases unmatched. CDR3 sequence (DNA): TGTGCCAGCAGCAGAGGACAGGGGGCTGCTGAAGCTTTCTTT. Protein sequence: CASSRGQGAAEAFF.

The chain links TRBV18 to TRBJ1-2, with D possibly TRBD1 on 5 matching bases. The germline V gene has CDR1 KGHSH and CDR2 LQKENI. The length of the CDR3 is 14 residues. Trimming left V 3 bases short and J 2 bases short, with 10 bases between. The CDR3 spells CASSPAGNNYGYTF. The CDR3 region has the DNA TGTGCCAGCTCACCCGCAGGGAACAACTATGGCTACACCTTC.